This T cell receptor beta chain appears in the sequencing data of a study of neurological immune-mediated disorders. A 10-nucleotide random UMI tagged transcripts in template-switch 5'RACE cDNA synthesis. TCRdb fed the 5' RACE reads into MiXCR, producing one record per CDR3 protein. Here the sample spans 40,000 to 55,000 distinct CDR3 sequences, approximately 10% being singletons. At least ten counts were recorded for this clonotype. The V gene end was trimmed by 4 bases and the J gene end by 7 bases; junction bases not matched to a gene: 7. Germline lookup yields CDR1 SGHDT and CDR2 YYEEEE. The length of the CDR3 is 13 residues.

The source of this sequence is a woman aged 40 to 49 with HTLV-1-associated myelopathy (HAM/TSP). The gene calls are TRBV5-6 and TRBJ2-7, with 8 bases matching TRBD1. The specimen sequenced was PBMCs. DNA of the CDR3: TGTGCCAGCAGCCCGGGACAGGCGACGGAGCAGTACTTC. Translating it yields CASSPGQATEQYF.